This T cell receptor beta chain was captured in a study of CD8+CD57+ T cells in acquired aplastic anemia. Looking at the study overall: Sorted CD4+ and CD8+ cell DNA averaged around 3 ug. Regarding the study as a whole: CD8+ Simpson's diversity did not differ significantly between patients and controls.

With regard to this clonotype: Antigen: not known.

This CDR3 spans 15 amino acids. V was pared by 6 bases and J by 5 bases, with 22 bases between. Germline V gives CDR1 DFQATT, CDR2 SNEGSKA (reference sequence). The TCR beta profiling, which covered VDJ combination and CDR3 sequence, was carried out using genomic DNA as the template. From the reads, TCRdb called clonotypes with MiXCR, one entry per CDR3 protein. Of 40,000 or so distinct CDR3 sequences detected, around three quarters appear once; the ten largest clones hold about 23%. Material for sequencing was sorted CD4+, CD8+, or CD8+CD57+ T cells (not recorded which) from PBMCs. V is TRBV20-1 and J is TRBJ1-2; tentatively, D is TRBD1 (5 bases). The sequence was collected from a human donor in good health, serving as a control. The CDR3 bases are TGCAGTGCCGGTTACTGGGACGTCCTAGGGTATGGCTACACCTTC. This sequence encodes CSAGYWDVLGYGYTF.